The entry below describes one T cell receptor beta chain. Its antigen is unidentified. The sample is drawn from a study of cytomegalovirus exposure and HLA in healthy donors. 60 Vbeta and 13 Jbeta primers were used in PCR. Measured with immunoSEQ multiplex PCR; TCRdb has only the in-frame clones, and not every one. The data contain some 200,000 clones, more than 75% of them singletons. The study's findings and limits: By a later analysis, the bulk of CMV-associated TCR beta chains appeared HLA-restricted.

Germline-derived CDR1 and CDR2 are LNHDA and SQIVND (reference sequence). The V end was cut by 5 bases, the J end by 3 bases, with 5 bases between. CDR3 length: 11 amino acids. This receptor was identified in a girl under three years old in good health and CMV-seronegative. The specimen sequenced was PBMCs. The chain has TRBV19 and TRBJ2-7; D gene uncertain. The CDR3 sequence is CASSDNYEQYF. CDR3 in DNA: TGTGCCAGTAGTGACAACTACGAGCAGTACTTC.